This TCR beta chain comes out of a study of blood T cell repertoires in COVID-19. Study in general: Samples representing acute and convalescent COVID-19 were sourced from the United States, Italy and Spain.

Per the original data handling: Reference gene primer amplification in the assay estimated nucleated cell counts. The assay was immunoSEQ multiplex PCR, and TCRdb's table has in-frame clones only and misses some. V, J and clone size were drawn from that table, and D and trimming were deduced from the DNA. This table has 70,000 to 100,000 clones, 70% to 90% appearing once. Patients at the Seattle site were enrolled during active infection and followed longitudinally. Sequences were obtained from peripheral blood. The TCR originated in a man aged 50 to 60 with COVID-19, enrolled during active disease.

CDR3 protein: CASSLAGANNEQFF. In DNA form, the CDR3 reads TGTGCCAGCAGCTTAGCCGGTGCCAACAATGAGCAGTTCTTC. The chain joins TRBV11-2 to TRBJ2-1; D call uncertain. Trimming removed 1 base at V and 5 bases at J, with 9 bases between. The CDR3 is 14 amino acids. Germline CDR1 reads SGHAT; CDR2 reads FQNNGV.